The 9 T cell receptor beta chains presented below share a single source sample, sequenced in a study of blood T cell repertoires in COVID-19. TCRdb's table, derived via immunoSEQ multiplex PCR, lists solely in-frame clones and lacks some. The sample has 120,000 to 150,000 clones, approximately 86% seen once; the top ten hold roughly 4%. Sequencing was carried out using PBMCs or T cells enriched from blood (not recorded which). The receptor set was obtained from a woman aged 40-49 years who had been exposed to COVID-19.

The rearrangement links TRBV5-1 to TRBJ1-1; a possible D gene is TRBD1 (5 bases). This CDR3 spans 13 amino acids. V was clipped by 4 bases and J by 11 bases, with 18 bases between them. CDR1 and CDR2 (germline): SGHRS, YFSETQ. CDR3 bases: TGCGCCAGCAGCCCCGTACTCGGGGGGGAGGCTTTCTTT. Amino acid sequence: CASSPVLGGEAFF. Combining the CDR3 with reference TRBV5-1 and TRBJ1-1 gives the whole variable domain KAGVTQTPRYLIKTRGQQVTLSCSPISGHRSVSWYQQTPGQGLQFLFEYFSETQRNKGNFPGRFSGRQFSNSRSEMNVSTLELGDSALYLCASSPVLGGEAFFGQGTRLTVV.

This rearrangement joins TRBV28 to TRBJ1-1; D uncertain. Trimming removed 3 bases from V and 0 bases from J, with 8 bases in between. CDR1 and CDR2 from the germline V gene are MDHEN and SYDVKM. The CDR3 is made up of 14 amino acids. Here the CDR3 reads CASSLSNMNTEAFF. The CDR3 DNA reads TGTGCCAGCAGTTTGTCGAACATGAACACTGAAGCTTTCTTT.

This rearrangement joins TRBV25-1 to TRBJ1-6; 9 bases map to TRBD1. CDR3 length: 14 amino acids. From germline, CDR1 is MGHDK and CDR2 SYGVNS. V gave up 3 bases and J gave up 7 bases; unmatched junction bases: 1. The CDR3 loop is CASSETGGNSPLHF. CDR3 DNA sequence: TGTGCCAGCAGTGAGACAGGGGGGAATTCACCCCTCCACTTT.

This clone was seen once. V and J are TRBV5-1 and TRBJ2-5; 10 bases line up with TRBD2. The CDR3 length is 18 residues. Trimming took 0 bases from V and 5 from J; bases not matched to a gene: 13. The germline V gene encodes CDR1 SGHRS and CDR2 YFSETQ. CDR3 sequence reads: CASSLVPLAGALGETQYF. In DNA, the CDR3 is TGCGCCAGCAGCTTGGTTCCTCTAGCGGGGGCCTTGGGGGAGACCCAGTACTTC.

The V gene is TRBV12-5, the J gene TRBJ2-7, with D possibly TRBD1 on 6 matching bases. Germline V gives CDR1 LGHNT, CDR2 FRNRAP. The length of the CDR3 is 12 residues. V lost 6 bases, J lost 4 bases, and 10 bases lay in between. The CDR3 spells CASGDGQYEQYF. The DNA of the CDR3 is TGTGCTAGTGGAGACGGACAGTACGAGCAGTACTTC.

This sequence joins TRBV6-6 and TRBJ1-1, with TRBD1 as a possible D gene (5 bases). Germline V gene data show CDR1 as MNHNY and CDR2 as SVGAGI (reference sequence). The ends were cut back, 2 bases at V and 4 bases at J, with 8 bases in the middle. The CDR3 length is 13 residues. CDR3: CASSYAQGTEAFF. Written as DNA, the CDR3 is TGTGCCAGCAGTTACGCCCAGGGCACTGAAGCTTTCTTT.

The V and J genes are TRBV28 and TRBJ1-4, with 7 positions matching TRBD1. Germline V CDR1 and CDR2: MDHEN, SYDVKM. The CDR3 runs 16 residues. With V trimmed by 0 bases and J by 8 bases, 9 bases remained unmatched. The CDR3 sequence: CASSLWPRQGQEKLFF. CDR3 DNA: TGTGCCAGCAGTTTATGGCCGCGACAGGGACAAGAAAAACTGTTTTTT.

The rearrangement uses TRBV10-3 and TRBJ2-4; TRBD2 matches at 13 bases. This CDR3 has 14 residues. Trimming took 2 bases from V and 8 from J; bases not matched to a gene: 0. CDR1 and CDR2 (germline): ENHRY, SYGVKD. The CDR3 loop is CAISETSGRDIQYF. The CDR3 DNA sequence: TGTGCCATCAGTGAGACTAGCGGGAGGGACATTCAGTACTTC.

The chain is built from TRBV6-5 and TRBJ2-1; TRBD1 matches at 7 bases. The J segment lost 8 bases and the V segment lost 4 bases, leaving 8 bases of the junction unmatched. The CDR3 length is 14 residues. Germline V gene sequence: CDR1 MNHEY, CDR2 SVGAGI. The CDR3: CASSSGQVKDEQFF. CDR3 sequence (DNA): TGTGCCAGCAGTTCCGGACAGGTCAAGGATGAGCAGTTCTTC.